The rows below give T cell receptor beta chains drawn from one sample of a study of blood T cell repertoires in COVID-19. Sequenced by immunoSEQ multiplex PCR; TCRdb stores in-frame clones only, minus some. This sample has about 87,000 clones, with approximately 85% found just once. The sequencing input was peripheral blood. Receptors were obtained from a woman of 80 years or more with COVID-19, enrolled during active disease. Both conserved end residues are part of each CDR3. Fields, in order: D gene, V gene, J gene, clone size, CDR3 protein, CDR3 DNA. A D gene is named only where the DNA matches it firmly. Some rows have no size entry. The others give once, few or many, or a class for an expanded clone.

d_call: NA
v_call: TRBV30
j_call: TRBJ1-1
clone_size: few
cdr3_aa: CAWTQARAFF
cdr3_nt: TGTGCCTGGACCCAGGCACGGGCTTTCTTT

d_call: NA
v_call: TRBV2
j_call: TRBJ2-3
clone_size: NA
cdr3_aa: CASRLEGGTDTQYF
cdr3_nt: TGTGCCAGCAGGCTAGAGGGGGGCACAGATACGCAGTATTTT

d_call: NA
v_call: TRBV30
j_call: TRBJ1-1
clone_size: NA
cdr3_aa: CAWSVTGGHSEAFF
cdr3_nt: TGTGCCTGGAGTGTAACGGGGGGACACTCGGAAGCTTTCTTT

d_call: TRBD2
v_call: TRBV10-3
j_call: TRBJ2-7
clone_size: NA
cdr3_aa: CAISDRGGLSYEQYF
cdr3_nt: TGTGCCATCAGTGATCGGGGGGGCCTCTCCTACGAGCAGTACTTC

d_call: TRBD1
v_call: TRBV7-9
j_call: TRBJ2-3
clone_size: NA
cdr3_aa: CASPGQGFGRYTDTQYF
cdr3_nt: TGTGCCAGCCCTGGACAGGGATTTGGTCGGTACACAGATACGCAGTATTTT

d_call: TRBD2
v_call: TRBV11-2
j_call: TRBJ2-5
clone_size: NA
cdr3_aa: CASSLVIAGGETQYF
cdr3_nt: TGTGCCAGCAGCTTAGTGATAGCGGGGGGGGAGACCCAGTACTTC

d_call: NA
v_call: TRBV6-5
j_call: TRBJ1-2
clone_size: NA
cdr3_aa: CASSYSLTGYGYTF
cdr3_nt: TGTGCCAGCAGTTACTCTTTAACGGGCTATGGCTACACCTTC

d_call: NA
v_call: TRBV20-1
j_call: TRBJ1-2
clone_size: NA
cdr3_aa: CSARVPGGYTF
cdr3_nt: TGCAGTGCTAGAGTTCCGGGTGGCTACACCTTC

d_call: TRBD1
v_call: TRBV28
j_call: TRBJ1-2
clone_size: NA
cdr3_aa: CASRTGTGLANYGYTF
cdr3_nt: TGTGCCAGCAGAACCGGGACAGGGCTTGCTAACTATGGCTACACCTTC

d_call: NA
v_call: TRBV20-1
j_call: TRBJ2-3
clone_size: once
cdr3_aa: CSASHTDTQYF
cdr3_nt: TGCAGTGCTAGTCACACGGATACGCAGTATTTT

d_call: TRBD1
v_call: TRBV2
j_call: TRBJ1-1
clone_size: few
cdr3_aa: CASRLGQGEAFF
cdr3_nt: TGTGCCAGCAGATTAGGACAGGGTGAAGCTTTCTTT

d_call: NA
v_call: TRBV6-5
j_call: TRBJ2-2
clone_size: NA
cdr3_aa: CASSYSAGSGTGELFF
cdr3_nt: TGTGCCAGCAGTTACTCGGCGGGGTCTGGCACCGGGGAGCTGTTTTTT

d_call: TRBD2
v_call: TRBV5-1
j_call: TRBJ2-3
clone_size: NA
cdr3_aa: CASSLGASGVTDTQYF
cdr3_nt: TGCGCCAGCAGCTTGGGTGCTAGCGGGGTAACAGATACGCAGTATTTT

d_call: NA
v_call: TRBV18
j_call: TRBJ1-2
clone_size: NA
cdr3_aa: CASSPTTVHAYGYTF
cdr3_nt: TGTGCCAGCTCACCGACTACAGTTCACGCCTATGGCTACACCTTC

d_call: NA
v_call: TRBV6-2/TRBV6-3
j_call: TRBJ2-7
clone_size: NA
cdr3_aa: CASSYLAGGRSAYEQYF
cdr3_nt: TGTGCCAGCAGTTACCTGGCGGGCGGCCGCAGCGCCTACGAGCAGTACTTC

d_call: NA
v_call: TRBV18
j_call: TRBJ2-1
clone_size: once
cdr3_aa: CASSPPSGNEQFF
cdr3_nt: TGTGCCAGCTCACCACCTTCAGGCAATGAGCAGTTCTTC

d_call: NA
v_call: TRBV7-8
j_call: TRBJ1-5
clone_size: NA
cdr3_aa: CASSVYRDPLTQHF
cdr3_nt: TGTGCCAGCAGCGTCTACAGGGACCCTTTAACCCAGCATTTT

d_call: NA
v_call: TRBV11-2
j_call: TRBJ2-5
clone_size: once
cdr3_aa: CASSLDWATYQETQYF
cdr3_nt: TGTGCCAGCAGCTTAGACTGGGCCACGTACCAAGAGACCCAGTACTTC